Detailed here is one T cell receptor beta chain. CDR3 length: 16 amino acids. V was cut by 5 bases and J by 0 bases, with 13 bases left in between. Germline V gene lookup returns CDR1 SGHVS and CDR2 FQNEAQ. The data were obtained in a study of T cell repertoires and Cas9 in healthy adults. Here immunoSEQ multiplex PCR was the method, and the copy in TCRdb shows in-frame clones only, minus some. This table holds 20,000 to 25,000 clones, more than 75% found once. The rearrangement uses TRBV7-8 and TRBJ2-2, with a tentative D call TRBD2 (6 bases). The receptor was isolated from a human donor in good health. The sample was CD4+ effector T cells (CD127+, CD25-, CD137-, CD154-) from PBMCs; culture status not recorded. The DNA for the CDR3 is TGTGCCAGCAGCCCATGGGACTCCCCGAACACCGGGGAGCTGTTTTTT. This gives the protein CASSPWDSPNTGELFF.